Below are 30 T cell receptor beta chains sequenced from a single sample in a study of T cells expressing NK-cell markers. TCRdb processed the 5' RACE reads again and assigns one entry to each CDR3 protein, with no DNA. Its listing shows about 550,000 distinct CDR3 sequences. The source material was blood T cells: a sorted CD56 or NKG2C T cell subset, CD4+ or CD8+ T cells, or bulk PBMC T cells (not recorded which). All receptors derive from a young man in good health.

The CDR3 spells CASSEVVAHYNEQFF. The V gene is TRBV10-2, the J gene TRBJ2-1. This CDR3 has 15 amino acids. Germline V gene sequence: CDR1 WSHSY, CDR2 SAAADI.

J is TRBJ2-3 and V is TRBV3-1; with no DNA, the TCRdb D assignment of TRBD2 cannot be verified. The germline V gene encodes CDR1 LGHDT and CDR2 YNNKEL (reference sequence). CDR3 length: 16 amino acids. This CDR3 reads CASSQENGGLTDTQYF.

This chain links TRBV10-3 with TRBJ2-1; TCRdb calls TRBD2, which cannot be checked without DNA. Looked up from germline, CDR1 is ENHRY and CDR2 is SYGVKD. CDR3 length equals 15 residues. CDR3 in amino acids: CAISERATLYNEQFF.

The V and J genes are TRBV7-2 and TRBJ2-7. CDR3 length equals 14 residues. Germline CDR1 is SGHTA and CDR2 is FQGNSA. CDR3: CASSLGVEAHEQYF.

The rearrangement links TRBV3-1 to TRBJ2-2. The CDR3 is made up of 16 amino acids. The germline CDR1 and CDR2 sequences are LGHDT and YNNKEL (reference sequence). The chain's CDR3 is CASSQVSQPNTGELFF. The variable domain in full, with the rest retrieved from reference TRBV3-1 and TRBJ2-2, is DTAVSQTPKYLVTQMGNDKSIKCEQNLGHDTMYWYKQDSKKFLKIMFSYNNKELIINETVPNRFSPKSPDKAHLNLHINSLELGDSAVYFCASSQVSQPNTGELFFGEGSRLTVL.

The chain has TRBV12-3 or TRBV12-4 and TRBJ2-5; checking the TCRdb D call of TRBD1 is not possible without DNA. The CDR3 consists of 13 residues. CDR3 sequence: CASIKTGVRTQYF.

V gene TRBV20-1 combines with J gene TRBJ2-5; absent DNA, TCRdb's TRBD1 call cannot be checked. The CDR3 contains 15 residues. Germline V lookup: CDR1 DFQATT, CDR2 SNEGSKA (reference sequence). The CDR3 sequence: CSARDPRGSGETQYF.

CDR3 amino acids: CASSAGDSLLGTDTQYF. V and J are TRBV7-9 and TRBJ2-3; TCRdb's assignment of TRBD1 cannot be checked, as there is no DNA. Germline values: CDR1 SEHNR, CDR2 FQNEAQ (reference sequence). The CDR3 runs 17 residues.

J is TRBJ2-2 and V is TRBV12-3 or TRBV12-4; absent DNA, TCRdb's TRBD1 call cannot be checked. The CDR3 covers 16 residues. The CDR3 sequence is CASRPTGGVNTGELFF.

The chain is built from TRBV18 and TRBJ2-1; the D call from TCRdb, TRBD2, cannot be confirmed without DNA. There are 17 residues in the CDR3. CDR1 is KGHSH, CDR2 LQKENI, per germline. The CDR3 loop is CASSPGLAGALVHEQFF.

The genes are TRBV29-1 and TRBJ2-1; lacking DNA, the TRBD2 call made by TCRdb goes unchecked. From germline, CDR1 is SQVTM and CDR2 ANQGSEA. The CDR3 totals 14 residues. The CDR3 sequence: CSAQSGETYNEQFF.

This rearrangement joins TRBV5-6 to TRBJ2-1; as DNA is missing, the TRBD1 call by TCRdb cannot be tested. Germline V lookup: CDR1 SGHDT, CDR2 YYEEEE. The CDR3 loop spans 15 amino acids. The CDR3 sequence: CASSLPGQGGGEQFF. Full variable domain (rest looked up from reference TRBV5-6 and TRBJ2-1): DAGVTQSPTHLIKTRGQQVTLRCSPKSGHDTVSWYQQALGQGPQFIFQYYEEEERQRGNFPDRFSGHQFPNYSSELNVNALLLGDSALYLCASSLPGQGGGEQFFGPGTRLTVL.

The genes are TRBV24-1 and TRBJ2-6; TCRdb lists TRBD1, though no DNA is available to test this call. The CDR3 has 14 amino acids. Germline V gene data show CDR1 as KGHDR and CDR2 as SFDVKD. The chain's CDR3 is CATQGQGRPNVLTF.

This chain links TRBV2 with TRBJ2-3. The V gene's germline CDR1 is SNHLY and CDR2 FYNNEI. This CDR3 region has 14 residues. This CDR3 is CASSDLAVVDTQYF.

The chain employs TRBV4-3 and TRBJ2-1; the D gene TCRdb calls, TRBD1, cannot be checked with no DNA. The length of the CDR3 is 15 residues. The germline CDR1 and CDR2 sequences are LGHNA and YSLEER. The CDR3 is CASSQGTGIGNEQFF.

The chain carries TRBV29-1 and TRBJ2-3. The CDR3 sequence is 13 residues long. From germline, CDR1 is SQVTM and CDR2 ANQGSEA. The CDR3 sequence is CSVERRLTDTQYF.

The rearrangement links TRBV24-1 to TRBJ2-1; the D gene TCRdb calls, TRBD2, cannot be checked with no DNA. Germline assignment: CDR1 KGHDR and CDR2 SFDVKD. This CDR3 spans 16 amino acids. CDR3 loop: CATGQGLTSGRNEQFF.

The chain uses TRBV20-1 and TRBJ2-1; the D gene TCRdb calls, TRBD2, cannot be checked with no DNA. Germline V CDR1 and CDR2: DFQATT, SNEGSKA (reference sequence). The CDR3 has 15 amino acids. The CDR3 sequence is CSASGRSGRDNEQFF.

The J gene is TRBJ2-7, the V gene TRBV20-1; absent DNA, TCRdb's TRBD1 call cannot be checked. The CDR3 length is 12 residues. CDR1 DFQATT and CDR2 SNEGSKA come from the germline V gene (reference sequence). The CDR3 sequence: CSAGEDSYEQYF.

V and J are TRBV18 and TRBJ2-1; TCRdb's assignment of TRBD2 cannot be checked, as there is no DNA. This CDR3 contains 16 residues. From germline, CDR1 is KGHSH and CDR2 LQKENI. CDR3 sequence: CASSPGSGRIDNEQFF.

J is TRBJ2-1 and V is TRBV12-3 or TRBV12-4; without DNA, the TCRdb call of TRBD1 cannot be checked. The CDR3 length is 15 residues. CDR3 region: CASRGRDRGHNEQFF.

The J gene is TRBJ2-1, the V gene TRBV19; the D call of TRBD1 rests on TCRdb alone, since no DNA is present to check it. The length of the CDR3 is 13 residues. Per the germline V gene, CDR1 is LNHDA and CDR2 is SQIVND (reference sequence). The CDR3 reads CASRSGVGNEQFF. The full variable domain, in which reference TRBV19 and TRBJ2-1 provide the parts outside the CDR3, is DGGITQSPKYLFRKEGQNVTLSCEQNLNHDAMYWYRQDPGQGLRLIYYSQIVNDFQKGDIAEGYSVSREKKESFPLTVTSAQKNPTAFYLCASRSGVGNEQFFGPGTRLTVL.

The chain joins TRBV6-1 to TRBJ1-2; checking the TCRdb D call of TRBD1 is not possible without DNA. CDR3 length: 14 amino acids. Looked up from germline, CDR1 is MNHNS and CDR2 is SASEGT. The CDR3 reads CASSQTPQLFGYTF.

The V and J genes are TRBV20-1 and TRBJ2-3; the TCRdb D gene call, TRBD2, has no DNA to confirm it. The CDR3 runs to 14 residues. Germline V lookup: CDR1 DFQATT, CDR2 SNEGSKA (reference sequence). CDR3 region: CSARPSLRTDTQYF.

The chain carries TRBV27 and TRBJ2-2; TCRdb indicates TRBD2, and absent DNA this call remains unverified. CDR1 and CDR2 from the germline V gene are MNHEY and SMNVEV (reference sequence). There are 16 residues in the CDR3. The CDR3 here is CASSFWASTNTGELFF.

The rearrangement joins TRBV11-2 to TRBJ2-3; the D call from TCRdb, TRBD1, cannot be confirmed without DNA. The CDR3 is 12 residues long. Germline CDR1 SGHAT, CDR2 FQNNGV. This chain's CDR3 is CASITRGGTQYF.

The chain joins TRBV12-3 or TRBV12-4 to TRBJ2-1; the D call of TRBD2 rests on TCRdb alone, since no DNA is present to check it. This CDR3 region has 14 residues. CDR3 sequence reads: CASRLRHGSGEQFF.

V usage is TRBV5-1 and J usage is TRBJ1-1. Looked up from germline, CDR1 is SGHRS and CDR2 is YFSETQ. The CDR3 runs to 17 residues. CDR3 protein: CASSFHGQGPLNTEAFF.

The chain is built from TRBV7-9 and TRBJ2-3; TCRdb selects TRBD1, and the lack of DNA leaves this call unchecked. The CDR3 totals 13 residues. Per the germline V gene, CDR1 is SEHNR and CDR2 is FQNEAQ (reference sequence). CDR3 region: CASSLVPVDTQYF.

The rearrangement joins TRBV5-1 to TRBJ2-1; no DNA is available, so the TRBD2 call from TCRdb remains unchecked. Germline V gene sequence: CDR1 SGHRS, CDR2 YFSETQ. CDR3 length: 16 residues. The CDR3 sequence: CASSPRLARGGNEQFF.